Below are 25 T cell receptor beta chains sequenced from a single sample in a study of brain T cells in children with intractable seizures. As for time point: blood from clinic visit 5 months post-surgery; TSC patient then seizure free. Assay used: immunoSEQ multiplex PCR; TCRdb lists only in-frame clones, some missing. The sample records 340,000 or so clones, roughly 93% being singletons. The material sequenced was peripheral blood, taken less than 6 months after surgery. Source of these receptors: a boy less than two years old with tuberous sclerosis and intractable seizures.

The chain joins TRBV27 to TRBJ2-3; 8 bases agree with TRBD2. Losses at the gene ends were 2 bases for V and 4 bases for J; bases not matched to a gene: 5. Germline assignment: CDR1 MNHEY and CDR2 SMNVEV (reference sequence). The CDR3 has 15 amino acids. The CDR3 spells CASSLIGLAADTQYF. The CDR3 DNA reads TGTGCCAGCAGTTTAATCGGACTAGCCGCAGATACGCAGTATTTT.

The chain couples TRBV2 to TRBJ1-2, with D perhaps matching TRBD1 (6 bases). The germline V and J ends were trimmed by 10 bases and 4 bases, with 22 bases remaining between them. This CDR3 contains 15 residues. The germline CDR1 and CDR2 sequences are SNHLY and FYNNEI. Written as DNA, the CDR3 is TGTGCCATCCAGGCGACAGGTCGTAGGTCCTATGGCTACACCTTC. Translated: CAIQATGRRSYGYTF. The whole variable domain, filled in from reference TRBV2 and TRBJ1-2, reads EPEVTQTPSHQVTQMGQEVILRCVPISNHLYFYWYRQILGQKVEFLVSFYNNEISEKSEIFDDQFSVERPDGSNFTLKIRSTKLEDSAMYFCAIQATGRRSYGYTFGSGTRLTVV.

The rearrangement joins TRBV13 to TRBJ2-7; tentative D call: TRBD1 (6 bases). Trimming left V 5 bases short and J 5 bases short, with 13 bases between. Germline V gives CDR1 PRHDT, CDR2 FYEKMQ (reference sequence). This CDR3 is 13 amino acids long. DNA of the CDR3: TGTGCCAGCAGCAGAACAGGGTTCCACGAGCAGTACTTC. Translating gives CASSRTGFHEQYF. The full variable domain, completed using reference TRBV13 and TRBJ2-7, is AAGVIQSPRHLIKEKRETATLKCYPIPRHDTVYWYQQGPGQDPQFLISFYEKMQSDKGSIPDRFSAQQFSDYHSELNMSSLELGDSALYFCASSRTGFHEQYFGPGTRLTVT.

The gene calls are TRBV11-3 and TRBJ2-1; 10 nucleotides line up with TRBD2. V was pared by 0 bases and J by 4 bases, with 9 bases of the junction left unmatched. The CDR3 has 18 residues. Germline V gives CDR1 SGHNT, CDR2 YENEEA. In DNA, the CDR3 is TGTGCCAGCAGCTTAGATCGGGTAGCGGGAGGCCTTTACAATGAGCAGTTCTTC. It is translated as CASSLDRVAGGLYNEQFF.

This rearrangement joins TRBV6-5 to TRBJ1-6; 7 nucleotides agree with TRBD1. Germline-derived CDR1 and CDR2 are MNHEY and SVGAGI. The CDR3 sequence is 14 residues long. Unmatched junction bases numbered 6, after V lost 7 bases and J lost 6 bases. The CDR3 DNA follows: TGTGCCAGCACCCTGGACAGGCGTAATTCACCCCTCCACTTT. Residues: CASTLDRRNSPLHF.

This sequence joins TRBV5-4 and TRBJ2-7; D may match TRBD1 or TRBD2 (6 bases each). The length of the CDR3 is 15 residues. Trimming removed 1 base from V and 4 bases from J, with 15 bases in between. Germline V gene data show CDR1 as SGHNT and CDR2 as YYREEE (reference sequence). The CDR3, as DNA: TGTGCCAGCAGCTTGTCAAGGGGGGCTCCATACGAGCAGTACTTC. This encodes CASSLSRGAPYEQYF.

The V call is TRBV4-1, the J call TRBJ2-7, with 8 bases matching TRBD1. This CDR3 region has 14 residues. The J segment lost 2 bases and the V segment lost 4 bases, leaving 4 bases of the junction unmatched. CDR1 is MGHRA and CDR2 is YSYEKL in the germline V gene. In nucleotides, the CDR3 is TGCGCCAGCAGCCCCGGACAGGGTACCTACGAGCAGTACTTC. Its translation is CASSPGQGTYEQYF.

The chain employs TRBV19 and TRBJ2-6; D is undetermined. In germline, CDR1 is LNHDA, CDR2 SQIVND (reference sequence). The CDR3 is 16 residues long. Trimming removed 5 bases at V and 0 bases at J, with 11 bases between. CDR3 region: CASSEVFDSGANVLTF. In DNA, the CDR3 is TGTGCCAGTAGTGAGGTTTTTGACTCTGGGGCCAACGTCCTGACTTTC.

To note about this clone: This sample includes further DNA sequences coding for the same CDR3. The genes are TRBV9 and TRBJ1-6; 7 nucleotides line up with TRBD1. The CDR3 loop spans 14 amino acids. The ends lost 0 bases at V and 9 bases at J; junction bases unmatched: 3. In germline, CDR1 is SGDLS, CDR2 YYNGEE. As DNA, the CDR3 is TGTGCCAGCAGCGTAGGACAGGGAGGTTCACCCCTCCACTTT. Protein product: CASSVGQGGSPLHF.

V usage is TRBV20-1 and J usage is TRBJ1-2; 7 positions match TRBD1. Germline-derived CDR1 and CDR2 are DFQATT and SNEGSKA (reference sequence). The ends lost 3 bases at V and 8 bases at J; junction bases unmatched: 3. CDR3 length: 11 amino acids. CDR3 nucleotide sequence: TGCAGTGCTAGCCAGGGGGGCGGCTACACCTTC. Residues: CSASQGGGYTF.

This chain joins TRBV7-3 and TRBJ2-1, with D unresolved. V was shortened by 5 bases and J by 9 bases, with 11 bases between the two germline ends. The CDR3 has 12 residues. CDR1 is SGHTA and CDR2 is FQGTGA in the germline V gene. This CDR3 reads CASSRQKGEQFF. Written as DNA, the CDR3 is TGTGCCAGCAGCCGACAAAAAGGTGAGCAGTTCTTC.

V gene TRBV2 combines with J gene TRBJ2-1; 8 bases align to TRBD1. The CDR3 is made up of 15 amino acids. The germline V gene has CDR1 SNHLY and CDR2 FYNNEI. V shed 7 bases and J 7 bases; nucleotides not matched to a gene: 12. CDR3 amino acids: CASITDRASFNEQFF. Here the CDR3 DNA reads TGTGCCAGCATTACGGACAGGGCGTCGTTTAATGAGCAGTTCTTC.

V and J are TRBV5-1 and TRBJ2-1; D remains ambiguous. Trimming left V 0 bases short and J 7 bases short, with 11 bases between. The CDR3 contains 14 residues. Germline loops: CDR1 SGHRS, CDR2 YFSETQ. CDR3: CASSLAYLENEQFF. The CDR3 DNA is TGCGCCAGCAGCTTGGCCTACCTTGAAAATGAGCAGTTCTTC.

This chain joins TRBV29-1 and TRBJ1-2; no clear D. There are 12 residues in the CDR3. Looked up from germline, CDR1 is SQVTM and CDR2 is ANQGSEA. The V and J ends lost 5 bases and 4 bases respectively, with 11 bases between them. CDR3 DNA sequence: TGCAGCGTTTCACCCTCTCTCTATGGCTACACCTTC. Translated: CSVSPSLYGYTF.

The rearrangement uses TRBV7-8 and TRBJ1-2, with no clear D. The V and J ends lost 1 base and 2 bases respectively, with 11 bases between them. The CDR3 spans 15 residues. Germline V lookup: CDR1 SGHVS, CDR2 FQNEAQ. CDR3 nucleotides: TGTGCCAGCAGCTTAGTGAGTGGGTGGAACTATGGCTACACCTTC. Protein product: CASSLVSGWNYGYTF. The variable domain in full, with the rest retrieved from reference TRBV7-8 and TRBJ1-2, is GAGVSQSPRYKVAKRGQDVALRCDPISGHVSLFWYQQALGQGPEFLTYFQNEAQLDKSGLPSDRFFAERPEGSVSTLKIQRTQQEDSAVYLCASSLVSGWNYGYTFGSGTRLTVV.

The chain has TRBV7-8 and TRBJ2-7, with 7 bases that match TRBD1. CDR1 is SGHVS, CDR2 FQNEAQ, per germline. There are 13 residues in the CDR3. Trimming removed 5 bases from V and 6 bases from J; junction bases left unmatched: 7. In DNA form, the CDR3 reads TGTGCCAGCAGCCCGGGACAGCTTCTCGAGCAGTACTTC. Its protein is CASSPGQLLEQYF.

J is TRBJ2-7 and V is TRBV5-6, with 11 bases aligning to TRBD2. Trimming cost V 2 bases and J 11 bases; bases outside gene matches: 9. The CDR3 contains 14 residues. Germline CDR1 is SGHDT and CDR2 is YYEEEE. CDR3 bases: TGTGCCAGCAGCTTAGGGACTAGCGGTAGATCTGAGTACTTC. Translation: CASSLGTSGRSEYF. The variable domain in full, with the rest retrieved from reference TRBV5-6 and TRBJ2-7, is DAGVTQSPTHLIKTRGQQVTLRCSPKSGHDTVSWYQQALGQGPQFIFQYYEEEERQRGNFPDRFSGHQFPNYSSELNVNALLLGDSALYLCASSLGTSGRSEYFGPGTRLTVT.

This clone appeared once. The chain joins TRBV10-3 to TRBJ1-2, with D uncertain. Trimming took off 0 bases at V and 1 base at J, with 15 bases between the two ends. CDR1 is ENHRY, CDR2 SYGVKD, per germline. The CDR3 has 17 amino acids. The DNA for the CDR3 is TGTGCCATCAGTGAGTCGCTAAATGCACCCCATAACTATGGCTACACCTTC. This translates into CAISESLNAPHNYGYTF.

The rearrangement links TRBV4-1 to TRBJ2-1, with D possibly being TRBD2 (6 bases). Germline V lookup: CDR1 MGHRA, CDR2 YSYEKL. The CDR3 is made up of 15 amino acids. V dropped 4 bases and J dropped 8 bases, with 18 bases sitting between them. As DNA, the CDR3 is TGCGCCAGCAGCCCGGGACTGGCGTCAGTCTATGAGCAGTTCTTC. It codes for CASSPGLASVYEQFF.

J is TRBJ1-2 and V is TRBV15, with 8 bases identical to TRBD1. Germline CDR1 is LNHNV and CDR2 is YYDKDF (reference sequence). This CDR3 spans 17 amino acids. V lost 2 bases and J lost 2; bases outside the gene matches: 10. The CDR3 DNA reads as TGTGCCACCAGCAGACGAATACAAAGGACAGGGAACTATGGCTACACCTTC. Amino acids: CATSRRIQRTGNYGYTF.

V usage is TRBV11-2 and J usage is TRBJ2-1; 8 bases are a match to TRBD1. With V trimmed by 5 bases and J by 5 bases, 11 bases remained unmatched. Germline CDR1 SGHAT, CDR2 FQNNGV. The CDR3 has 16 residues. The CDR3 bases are TGTGCCAGCAGCCCGCTCAGGGGGCGCGGGAACAATGAGCAGTTCTTC. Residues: CASSPLRGRGNNEQFF.

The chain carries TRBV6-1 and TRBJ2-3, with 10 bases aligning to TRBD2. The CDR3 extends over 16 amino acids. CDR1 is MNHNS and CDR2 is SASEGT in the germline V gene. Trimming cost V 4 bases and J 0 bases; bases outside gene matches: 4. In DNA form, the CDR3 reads TGTGCCAGCAGTGCTAATAGCGGGAGGAGCACAGATACGCAGTATTTT. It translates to CASSANSGRSTDTQYF.

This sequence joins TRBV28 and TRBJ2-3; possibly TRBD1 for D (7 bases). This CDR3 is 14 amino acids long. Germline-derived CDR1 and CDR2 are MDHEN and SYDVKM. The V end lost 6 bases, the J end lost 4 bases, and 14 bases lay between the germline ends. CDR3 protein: CASRWTGGADTQYF. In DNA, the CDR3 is TGTGCCAGCAGGTGGACAGGAGGGGCAGATACGCAGTATTTT.

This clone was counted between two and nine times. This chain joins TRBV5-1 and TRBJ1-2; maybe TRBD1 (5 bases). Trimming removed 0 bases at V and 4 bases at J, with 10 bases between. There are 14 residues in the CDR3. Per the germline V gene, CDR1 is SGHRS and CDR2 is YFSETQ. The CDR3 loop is CASSLEGPTYGYTF. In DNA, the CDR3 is TGCGCCAGCAGCTTGGAGGGGCCCACCTATGGCTACACCTTC.

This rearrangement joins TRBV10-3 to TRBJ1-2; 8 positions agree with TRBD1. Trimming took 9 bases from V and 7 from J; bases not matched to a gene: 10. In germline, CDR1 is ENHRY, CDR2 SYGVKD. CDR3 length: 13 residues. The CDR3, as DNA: TGTGCCATAAATGCAGGGGGCGCTACTGGCTACACCTTC. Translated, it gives CAINAGGATGYTF.